This T cell receptor (beta chain) was found in a study of T-cell memory formation after mild COVID-19. Study background: TCR clusters were mostly confined to one donor each. Study-wide findings and caveats: Researchers could not confirm that second-wave clones peaking on day 37 targeted SARS-CoV-2. A subset of responding clones appeared in pre-infection memory, suggesting cross-reactive memory joined.

TCRdb re-derived calls from the 5' RACE reads in MiXCR, one entry per CDR3 protein. The data hold 550,000 to 600,000 distinct CDR3 sequences, with roughly 22% observed a single time. The CDR3 contains 18 residues. Trimming cost V 3 bases and J 0 bases; bases outside gene matches: 10. As to this clonotype: Its specificity is not known.

The sample was PBMCs or a T cell subset sorted from them (not recorded which). The gene calls are TRBV12-3 or TRBV12-4 and TRBJ2-1, with 8 bases that match TRBD2. This receptor was taken from an adult woman who had mild COVID-19 (a few samples of this study predate the infection). Cell type and time point are not known. CDR3 in DNA: TGTGCCAGCAGTTTCTCGGGGGGGGGATCGAGCTCCTACAATGAGCAGTTCTTC. Its protein is CASSFSGGGSSSYNEQFF.